Below are 11 T cell receptor beta chains sequenced from a single sample in a study of response to subunit inactivated influenza vaccine. A single record per CDR3 protein comes from TCRdb applying MiXCR to the RT-PCR reads. The table lists around 200,000 distinct CDR3 sequences, 9.2% of them singletons, with approximately 11% in the top ten. The sample consisted of non-naive T cells sorted from PBMCs, taken on the day of vaccination. These receptors came from a man aged 45 to 65 who received an inactivated influenza vaccine.

This chain connects TRBV6-2 or TRBV6-3 to TRBJ1-5; no clear D gene. Germline values: CDR1 MNHEY, CDR2 SVGEGT. Trimming took off 2 bases at V and 0 bases at J, with 2 bases between the two ends. The CDR3 covers 13 residues. As DNA, the CDR3 is TGTGCCAGCAGTTACATTAGCAATCAGCCCCAGCATTTT. Protein product: CASSYISNQPQHF.

This clonotype was detected ten times or more. The genes are TRBV6-1 and TRBJ2-2; 7 nucleotides match TRBD2. This CDR3 has 14 residues. V dropped 8 bases and J dropped 4; count of bases not matched to a gene: 7. Germline assignment: CDR1 MNHNS and CDR2 SASEGT. CDR3 bases: TGTGCCAGCCTGGGGGGGACCGGCACCGGGGAGCTGTTTTTT. Its translation is CASLGGTGTGELFF.

In its sample, this clonotype was seen a few times. This likely comes from a read error, as the CDR3 has no conserved phenylalanine or tryptophan at its end. Because the CDR3's place on the DNA is in doubt, the DNA is left out and the CDR3 is given as listed by TCRdb. The genes are TRBV7-2 and TRBJ2-7. The V gene's germline CDR1 is SGHTA and CDR2 FQGNSA. Including both end residues, the CDR3 is 13 amino acids long. The CDR3 is CASSLGPEQSLSL.

This clonotype was counted at least ten times. The J gene is TRBJ2-5, the V gene TRBV5-1; the match to TRBD2 covers 7 bases. The CDR3 has 13 residues. Germline CDR1 and CDR2: SGHRS and YFSETQ. The V segment lost 6 bases and the J segment 2 bases; nucleotides outside the gene matches: 4. The CDR3 here is CASNPAGQETQYF. Written as DNA, the CDR3 is TGCGCCAGCAACCCAGCGGGACAAGAGACCCAGTACTTC.

This rearrangement joins TRBV28 to TRBJ1-4, with D tentatively TRBD1 (5 bases). The CDR3 runs to 16 residues. Germline V CDR1 and CDR2: MDHEN, SYDVKM. Trimming took off 3 bases at V and 5 bases at J, with 16 bases between the two ends. The CDR3 is CASSFPGTIPNEKLFF. CDR3 coding DNA: TGTGCCAGCAGTTTCCCCGGGACGATCCCCAATGAAAAACTGTTTTTT. The variable domain in full, with the rest retrieved from reference TRBV28 and TRBJ1-4, is DVKVTQSSRYLVKRTGEKVFLECVQDMDHENMFWYRQDPGLGLRLIYFSYDVKMKEKGDIPEGYSVSREKKERFSLILESASTNQTSMYLCASSFPGTIPNEKLFFGSGTQLSVL.

The chain joins TRBV3-1 to TRBJ1-5; no clear D. The CDR3 has 13 residues. Germline loops: CDR1 LGHDT, CDR2 YNNKEL (reference sequence). V lost 3 bases to trimming and J lost 6 bases, with 9 bases between them. CDR3 sequence: CASSQGFGQPQHF. Here the CDR3 DNA reads TGTGCCAGCAGCCAGGGTTTTGGTCAGCCCCAGCATTTT.

This clonotype has just a few counts. The gene calls are TRBV6-1 and TRBJ2-2, with 10 bases that match TRBD2. Germline V gene data show CDR1 as MNHNS and CDR2 as SASEGT. The CDR3 is 16 amino acids. Trimming took 7 bases from V and 3 from J; bases not matched to a gene: 8. CDR3 sequence reads: CASKNGGLADTGELFF. In nucleotides, the CDR3 is TGTGCCAGCAAGAACGGAGGACTAGCGGACACCGGGGAGCTGTTTTTT.

V gene TRBV20-1 combines with J gene TRBJ1-6; the D is unclear. In germline, CDR1 is DFQATT, CDR2 SNEGSKA (reference sequence). V lost 6 bases and J 4 bases, leaving 10 bases between the germline ends. The CDR3 covers 13 residues. For the CDR3, the DNA is TGCAGTGCCCCGGTTCATTATAATTCACCCCTCCACTTT. This sequence encodes CSAPVHYNSPLHF.

This clonotype was detected once. CDR3 sequence reads: CSARAGKTYEQYF. CDR3 DNA sequence: TGCAGTGCTAGAGCGGGGAAGACCTACGAGCAGTACTTC. The rearrangement joins TRBV20-1 to TRBJ2-7; D possibly corresponds to TRBD2 (5 bases). Germline lookup yields CDR1 DFQATT and CDR2 SNEGSKA (reference sequence). Trimming took off 1 base at V and 2 bases at J, with 9 bases between the two ends. This CDR3 is 13 amino acids long.

This clonotype turned up a few times. The chain carries TRBV11-2 and TRBJ2-3, with 9 bases matching TRBD1. V lost 0 bases, J lost 5 bases, and 15 bases stayed unmatched. Germline CDR1 reads SGHAT; CDR2 reads FQNNGV. The CDR3 extends over 19 amino acids. The CDR3 is CASSLDLRGLDRGVDTQYF. The CDR3 DNA reads as TGTGCCAGCAGCTTAGATCTTCGGGGCTTGGACAGGGGTGTAGATACGCAGTATTTT.

This clonotype turned up a few times. V gene TRBV6-1 combines with J gene TRBJ1-2; 7 bases align to TRBD1. Per the germline V gene, CDR1 is MNHNS and CDR2 is SASEGT. This CDR3 has 14 amino acids. The junction had 9 bases not matched to a gene; V was cut back by 5 bases and J by 6 bases. CDR3 in DNA: TGTGCCAGCAGTAAGGGGGGACAGTTGCATGGCTACACCTTC. This codes for CASSKGGQLHGYTF.